A selection of T cell receptor beta chains follows, all from one sample in a study of shared clonotypes between healthy human individuals. This table comes from immunoSEQ multiplex PCR, and its TCRdb copy is limited to in-frame clones, with some not included. Among over 750,000 clones listed, 95% to 97% were seen once. Sequenced: naive CD8+ T cells sorted from blood. All receptors derive from a man aged 25 to 40 in good health. CDR3s include the opening cysteine and the closing phenylalanine or tryptophan. The D gene is left open where the match is weak. Not all rows give a size; the values are once, few, many and, for expanded clones, a class.

j_call: TRBJ2-2
d_call: -
v_call: TRBV25-1
clone_size: -
cdr3_nt: TGTGCCAGCAGTGCGGGAGTGACCGGGGAGCTGTTTTTT
cdr3_aa: CASSAGVTGELFF

j_call: TRBJ2-1
d_call: TRBD2
v_call: TRBV6-6
clone_size: -
cdr3_nt: TGTGCCAGCAGCCCCCGACTAGCGGGAGGGAATGAGCAGTTCTTC
cdr3_aa: CASSPRLAGGNEQFF

j_call: TRBJ2-2
d_call: -
v_call: TRBV2
clone_size: -
cdr3_nt: TGTGCCAGCAGAGTGCGGACCGGGGAGCTGTTTTTT
cdr3_aa: CASRVRTGELFF

j_call: TRBJ2-7
d_call: -
v_call: TRBV29-1
clone_size: -
cdr3_nt: TGCAGCGTGCTTTCGCTGTACGAGCAGTACTTC
cdr3_aa: CSVLSLYEQYF

j_call: TRBJ2-1
d_call: -
v_call: TRBV27
clone_size: -
cdr3_nt: TGTGCCAGCAGTTGGGACGCCGGCGACTACAATGAGCAGTTCTTC
cdr3_aa: CASSWDAGDYNEQFF

j_call: TRBJ1-3
d_call: -
v_call: TRBV21-1
clone_size: -
cdr3_nt: TGTGCCAGCAGCGCCCCTGACAGGGGGAAAATCGGAAACACCATATATTTT
cdr3_aa: CASSAPDRGKIGNTIYF

j_call: TRBJ2-1
d_call: TRBD2
v_call: TRBV18
clone_size: -
cdr3_nt: TGTGCCAGCTCACCACTAGCGGGGTCCTACAATGAGCAGTTCTTC
cdr3_aa: CASSPLAGSYNEQFF

j_call: TRBJ1-5
d_call: -
v_call: TRBV2
clone_size: -
cdr3_nt: TGTGCCAGCAGTGCGACAGTAGATAGCAATCAGCCCCAGCATTTT
cdr3_aa: CASSATVDSNQPQHF

j_call: TRBJ2-3
d_call: -
v_call: TRBV11-3
clone_size: few
cdr3_nt: TGTGCCAGCAGGCCGGGACCTGAGACAGATACGCAGTATTTT
cdr3_aa: CASRPGPETDTQYF

j_call: TRBJ2-7
d_call: -
v_call: TRBV28
clone_size: -
cdr3_nt: TGTGCCAGCAGACACGCCGGACGAGACTACGAGCAGTACTTC
cdr3_aa: CASRHAGRDYEQYF

j_call: TRBJ1-4
d_call: -
v_call: TRBV5-1
clone_size: once
cdr3_nt: TGCGCCAGGATAAAACAGGGACCCCATGAAAAACTGTTTTTT
cdr3_aa: CARIKQGPHEKLFF

j_call: TRBJ1-5
d_call: -
v_call: TRBV4-1
clone_size: -
cdr3_nt: TGCGCCAGCAGCCAGTATAGCAATCAGCCCCAGCATTTT
cdr3_aa: CASSQYSNQPQHF

j_call: TRBJ2-7
d_call: -
v_call: TRBV27
clone_size: -
cdr3_nt: TGTGCCAGCAGTTTAAGTCGACTCGCGCGGCAGTACTTC
cdr3_aa: CASSLSRLARQYF

j_call: TRBJ2-7
d_call: -
v_call: TRBV7-8
clone_size: -
cdr3_nt: TGTGCCAGCAGCCTAAGTGTGGGGGGCCCCTCCTACGAGCAGTACTTC
cdr3_aa: CASSLSVGGPSYEQYF

j_call: TRBJ2-7
d_call: -
v_call: TRBV14
clone_size: -
cdr3_nt: TGTGCCAGCAGCCAATTTTCGGGAGCCTACGAGCAGTACTTC
cdr3_aa: CASSQFSGAYEQYF

j_call: TRBJ2-7
d_call: -
v_call: TRBV11-2
clone_size: -
cdr3_nt: TGTGCCAGCAGCTTATGGGCGGGACTCACCTACGAGCAGTACTTC
cdr3_aa: CASSLWAGLTYEQYF

j_call: TRBJ1-1
d_call: -
v_call: TRBV7-9
clone_size: -
cdr3_nt: TGTGCCAGCAGTTTACTTAAAAGGCGATTGAACACTGAAGCTTTCTTT
cdr3_aa: CASSLLKRRLNTEAFF

j_call: TRBJ2-1
d_call: TRBD2
v_call: TRBV9
clone_size: -
cdr3_nt: TGTGCCAGCAGCGTCTCACCCCAGATATGGGACATAAGGACTAGCGGGACCTACAATGAGCAGTTCTTC
cdr3_aa: CASSVSPQIWDIRTSGTYNEQFF

j_call: TRBJ2-7
d_call: TRBD2
v_call: TRBV7-3
clone_size: -
cdr3_nt: TGTACCAGCAGCTTAAACGGGAGGGCCTACGAGCAGTACTTC
cdr3_aa: CTSSLNGRAYEQYF

j_call: TRBJ2-3
d_call: -
v_call: TRBV4-1
clone_size: -
cdr3_nt: TGCGCCAGCAGTCAATGGGACCGTGGCACAGATACGCAGTATTTT
cdr3_aa: CASSQWDRGTDTQYF

j_call: TRBJ2-3
d_call: TRBD2
v_call: TRBV5-4
clone_size: -
cdr3_nt: TGTGCCAGCACCATAGCGGGAGGCACAGATACGCAGTATTTT
cdr3_aa: CASTIAGGTDTQYF

j_call: TRBJ2-7
d_call: TRBD1
v_call: TRBV6-1
clone_size: -
cdr3_nt: TGTGCCAGCACCCCCTTCCGGGACAGTTCCTACGAGCAGTACTTC
cdr3_aa: CASTPFRDSSYEQYF

j_call: TRBJ2-7
d_call: TRBD1
v_call: TRBV15
clone_size: -
cdr3_nt: TGTGCCACCAGCAGAGCCAGAGCCGGGACAGGGGCCTACGAGCAGTACTTC
cdr3_aa: CATSRARAGTGAYEQYF

j_call: TRBJ1-1
d_call: -
v_call: TRBV27
clone_size: -
cdr3_nt: TGTGCCAGCAGTTCGGGATTTCGTCCCACAGGATCGTCCTTT
cdr3_aa: CASSSGFRPTGSSF

j_call: TRBJ2-3
d_call: -
v_call: TRBV28
clone_size: -
cdr3_nt: TGTGCCAGCAGTTTCACGGGGAGCACAGATACGCAGTATTTT
cdr3_aa: CASSFTGSTDTQYF

j_call: TRBJ2-7
d_call: -
v_call: TRBV4-1
clone_size: -
cdr3_nt: TGCGCCAGCAGCCAATTGGCAGGATCCTACGAGCAGTACTTC
cdr3_aa: CASSQLAGSYEQYF